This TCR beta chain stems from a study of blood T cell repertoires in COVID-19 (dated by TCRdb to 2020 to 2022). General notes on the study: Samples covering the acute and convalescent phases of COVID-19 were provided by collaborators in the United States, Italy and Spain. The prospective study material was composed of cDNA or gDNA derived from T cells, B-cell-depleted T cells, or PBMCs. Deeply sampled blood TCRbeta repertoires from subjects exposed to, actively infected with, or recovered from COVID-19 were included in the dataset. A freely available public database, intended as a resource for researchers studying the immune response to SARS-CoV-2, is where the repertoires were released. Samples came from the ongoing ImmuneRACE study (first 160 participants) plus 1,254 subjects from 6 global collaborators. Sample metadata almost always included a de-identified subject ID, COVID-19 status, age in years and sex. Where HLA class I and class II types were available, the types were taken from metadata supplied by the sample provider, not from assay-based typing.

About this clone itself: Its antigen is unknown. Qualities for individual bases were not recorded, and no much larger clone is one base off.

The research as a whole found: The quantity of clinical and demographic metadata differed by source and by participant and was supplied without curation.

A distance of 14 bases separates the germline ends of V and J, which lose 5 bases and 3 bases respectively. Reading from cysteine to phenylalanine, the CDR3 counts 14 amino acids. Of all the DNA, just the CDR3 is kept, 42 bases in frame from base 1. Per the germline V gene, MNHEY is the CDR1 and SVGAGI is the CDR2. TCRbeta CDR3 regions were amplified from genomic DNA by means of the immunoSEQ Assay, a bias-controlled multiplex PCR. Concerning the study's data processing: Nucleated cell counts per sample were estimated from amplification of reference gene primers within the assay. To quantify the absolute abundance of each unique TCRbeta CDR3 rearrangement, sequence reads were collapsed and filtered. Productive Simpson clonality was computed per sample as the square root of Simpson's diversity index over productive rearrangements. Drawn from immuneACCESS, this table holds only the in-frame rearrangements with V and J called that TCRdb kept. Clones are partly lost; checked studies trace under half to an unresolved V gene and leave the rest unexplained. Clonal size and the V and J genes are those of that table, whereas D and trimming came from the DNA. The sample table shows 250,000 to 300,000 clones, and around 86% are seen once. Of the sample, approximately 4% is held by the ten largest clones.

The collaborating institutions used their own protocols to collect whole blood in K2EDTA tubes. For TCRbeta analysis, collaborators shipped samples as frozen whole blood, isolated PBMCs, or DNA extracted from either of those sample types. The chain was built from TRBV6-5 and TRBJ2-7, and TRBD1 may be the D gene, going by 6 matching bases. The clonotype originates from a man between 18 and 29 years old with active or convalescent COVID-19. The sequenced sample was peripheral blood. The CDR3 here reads CASSHRDRNYEQYF. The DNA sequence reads TGTGCCAGCAGTCACCGCGACAGGAACTACGAGCAGTACTTC.